This entry lists 24 T cell receptor beta chains sequenced from one sample in a study of cytotoxic CD8 clonotypes in ibrutinib-treated CLL. Method: immunoSEQ multiplex PCR; TCRdb's copy keeps in-frame clones and lacks some. The sample includes 15,000 to 20,000 clones, roughly 80% of them seen just once. The material was PBMCs, obtained before ibrutinib treatment. These receptors were collected from a human donor with chronic lymphocytic leukemia.

The V and J genes are TRBV6-6 and TRBJ2-7; D gene unclear. The CDR3 has 13 amino acids. With 5 bases removed from V and 3 bases from J, the gap between germline ends came to 11 bases. Germline lookup yields CDR1 MNHNY and CDR2 SVGAGI (reference sequence). This CDR3 is CASSPADRYEQYF. The CDR3 DNA is TGTGCCAGCAGTCCCGCAGATCGCTACGAGCAGTACTTC.

V usage is TRBV7-9 and J usage is TRBJ2-7, with 7 bases that match TRBD1. Germline CDR1 and CDR2: SEHNR and FQNEAQ (reference sequence). V lost 3 bases and J lost 0; bases outside the gene matches: 2. The CDR3 runs 14 residues. The CDR3 DNA is TGTGCCAGCAGCTTTTGGGACAGCTCCTACGAGCAGTACTTC. This encodes CASSFWDSSYEQYF.

The sample holds one count of this clone. CDR3 residues: CASSAGTVTEAFF. Here the CDR3 DNA reads TGTGCCAGCAGCGCCGGGACAGTGACTGAAGCTTTCTTT. The genes are TRBV9 and TRBJ1-1, with 7 bases identical to TRBD1. Germline V CDR1 and CDR2: SGDLS, YYNGEE. V lost 3 bases and J lost 5; bases outside the gene matches: 4. This CDR3 is built from 13 residues.

The chain couples TRBV2 to TRBJ1-5; D is unclear. V gave up 2 bases and J gave up 7 bases, with 12 bases separating them. Germline lookup yields CDR1 SNHLY and CDR2 FYNNEI. The CDR3 has 14 residues. CDR3 coding DNA: TGTGCCAGCAGTGAACTGTCTTCCGGGCAGCCCCAGCATTTT. It translates to CASSELSSGQPQHF. Variable domain in full (rest from reference TRBV2 and TRBJ1-5): EPEVTQTPSHQVTQMGQEVILRCVPISNHLYFYWYRQILGQKVEFLVSFYNNEISEKSEIFDDQFSVERPDGSNFTLKIRSTKLEDSAMYFCASSELSSGQPQHFGDGTRLSIL.

The chain has TRBV7-9 and TRBJ2-5; TRBD1 aligns across 9 bases. J gave up 7 bases and V 7 bases, and 7 bases lay outside the gene matches. This CDR3 is built from 13 residues. CDR1 and CDR2 from the germline V gene are SEHNR and FQNEAQ (reference sequence). The CDR3 DNA reads TGTGCCAGCACCCGGACAGGGGTGGTGACCCAGTACTTC. Amino acids: CASTRTGVVTQYF.

A few counts support this clone. This sequence joins TRBV5-1 and TRBJ1-1, with D possibly TRBD1 on 6 matching bases. Germline V gene data show CDR1 as SGHRS and CDR2 as YFSETQ. CDR3 size: 15 residues. The V end lost 3 bases, the J end lost 2 bases, and 14 bases lay between the germline ends. CDR3 sequence reads: CASSSNRVGNTEAFF. In nucleotides, the CDR3 is TGCGCCAGCAGCTCAAACAGGGTTGGAAACACTGAAGCTTTCTTT.

This clone was detected once. This sequence joins TRBV18 and TRBJ2-5, with a tentative D call TRBD1 (5 bases). The CDR3 is 15 residues long. V lost 2 bases to trimming and J lost 7 bases, with 17 bases between them. Germline V gives CDR1 KGHSH, CDR2 LQKENI. CDR3 sequence reads: CASSPDSSTPRTQYF. In nucleotides, the CDR3 is TGTGCCAGCTCACCAGACAGTTCCACCCCAAGGACCCAGTACTTC.

In this sample, this clone turned up once. The chain combines TRBV7-2 with TRBJ2-1, with D possibly matching TRBD1 (6 bases). Germline CDR1 reads SGHTA; CDR2 reads FQGNSA. This CDR3 is 16 amino acids long. The germline V and J ends were trimmed by 2 bases and 9 bases, with 20 bases remaining between them. The CDR3 region has the DNA TGTGCCAGCAGCTTAACCGGACAGTCCTCGATCGGTGAGCAGTTCTTC. Encoded protein: CASSLTGQSSIGEQFF.

The chain joins TRBV10-1 to TRBJ2-1; no clear D. The CDR3 spans 14 residues. V dropped 0 bases and J dropped 12 bases, with 15 bases sitting between them. CDR1 and CDR2 from the germline V gene are WNHNN and SYGVQD (reference sequence). The CDR3 here is CASSESSGRIRQFF. CDR3 in DNA: TGCGCCAGCAGTGAGTCATCGGGTAGGATTCGGCAGTTCTTC.

CDR3 nucleotides: TGTGCCAGCAGCGCCGGGGGGGCGGCCGCCCTCTCGGAGGAGCAGTACTTC. This translates into CASSAGGAAALSEEQYF. V is TRBV5-4 and J is TRBJ2-7; TRBD2 matches 8 bases. With V trimmed by 4 bases and J by 7 bases, 19 bases remained unmatched. The germline CDR1 and CDR2 sequences are SGHNT and YYREEE (reference sequence). The length of the CDR3 is 17 residues.

CDR3 region: CASSVSPTGRAEAFF. CDR3 in DNA: TGTGCCAGCAGCGTTAGCCCGACAGGGAGGGCTGAAGCTTTCTTT. V gene TRBV9 combines with J gene TRBJ1-1; TRBD1 agrees at 7 bases. V dropped 2 bases and J dropped 6; count of bases not matched to a gene: 10. Germline lookup yields CDR1 SGDLS and CDR2 YYNGEE. CDR3 size: 15 residues.

The V and J genes are TRBV2 and TRBJ1-2; D remains unclear. The CDR3 length is 15 residues. Germline V gene sequence: CDR1 SNHLY, CDR2 FYNNEI. V was clipped by 4 bases and J by 3 bases, with 15 bases between them. CDR3 amino acids: CASSGLLQRDYGYTF. Here the CDR3 DNA reads TGTGCCAGCAGTGGACTCCTACAACGGGACTATGGCTACACCTTC.

A few counts support this clone. This chain joins TRBV28 and TRBJ1-6; a possible D gene is TRBD1 (6 bases). V shed 2 bases and J shed 7 bases, with 12 bases lying between them. This CDR3 is 15 amino acids long. The V gene's germline CDR1 is MDHEN and CDR2 SYDVKM. The CDR3, as DNA: TGTGCCAGCAGTTTACATTCAGGGGACAATTCACCCCTCCACTTT. Amino acid sequence: CASSLHSGDNSPLHF.

This chain connects TRBV11-2 to TRBJ1-4; D possibly corresponds to TRBD1 (5 bases). The CDR3 covers 14 residues. Trimming cost V 5 bases and J 4 bases, with 11 bases left between them. The germline gives CDR1 SGHAT, CDR2 FQNNGV. CDR3 bases: TGTGCCAGCAGCCGGCGGGGGGGTAATGAAAAACTGTTTTTT. It is translated as CASSRRGGNEKLFF.

V usage is TRBV7-6 and J usage is TRBJ2-5; 7 bases match TRBD1. The CDR3 contains 16 residues. V lost 1 base and J lost 2; bases outside the gene matches: 7. From germline, CDR1 is SGHVS and CDR2 FNYEAQ. CDR3 in amino acids: CASSLEGATVQETQYF. The CDR3 coding sequence is TGTGCCAGCAGCTTAGAGGGGGCAACGGTACAAGAGACCCAGTACTTC.

This chain connects TRBV5-1 to TRBJ1-1, with TRBD1 identical over 8 bases. V lost 0 bases and J lost 6; bases outside the gene matches: 4. This CDR3 contains 14 residues. Germline CDR1 is SGHRS and CDR2 is YFSETQ. The CDR3 region has the DNA TGCGCCAGCAGCTTGGAGGACAGGGCCCCTGAAGCTTTCTTT. It encodes CASSLEDRAPEAFF.

This clone was counted once. The rearrangement links TRBV19 to TRBJ2-7; 9 bases agree with TRBD1. The CDR3 covers 13 residues. In germline, CDR1 is LNHDA, CDR2 SQIVND (reference sequence). V lost 6 bases to trimming and J lost 6 bases; unmatched junction nucleotides: 6. DNA of the CDR3: TGTGCCAGTAGGGACGGGACAGGGCGCGAGCAGTACTTC. It translates to CASRDGTGREQYF.

The chain has TRBV2 and TRBJ1-2; 10 positions match TRBD1. From germline, CDR1 is SNHLY and CDR2 FYNNEI. The CDR3 has 12 amino acids. V shed 6 bases and J 9 bases; nucleotides not matched to a gene: 4. CDR3 coding DNA: TGTGCCAGCAGCGGGACAGGGGATAGCTACACCTTC. Translating gives CASSGTGDSYTF.

V is TRBV10-3 and J is TRBJ2-7; D is ambiguous. Per the germline V gene, CDR1 is ENHRY and CDR2 is SYGVKD. The CDR3 runs to 12 residues. With 3 bases removed from V and 5 bases from J, the gap between germline ends came to 8 bases. The CDR3 nucleotides are TGTGCCATCAGTGACAAACTGGACGAGCAGTACTTC. Translating gives CAISDKLDEQYF.

The rearrangement uses TRBV2 and TRBJ1-2, with D tentatively TRBD1 (6 bases). The length of the CDR3 is 12 residues. Germline assignment: CDR1 SNHLY and CDR2 FYNNEI. The V and J ends lost 7 bases and 4 bases respectively, with 10 bases between them. CDR3 bases: TGTGCCAGCAAACGACAGGCCTATGGCTACACCTTC. This codes for CASKRQAYGYTF.

V and J are TRBV28 and TRBJ1-6; a weak D match, TRBD1 (5 bases). V lost 2 bases to trimming and J lost 2 bases, with 7 bases between them. CDR3 length: 15 residues. Looked up from germline, CDR1 is MDHEN and CDR2 is SYDVKM. CDR3 nucleotide sequence: TGTGCCAGCAGTTTAGTGGGGGCCTATAATTCACCCCTCCACTTT. It is translated as CASSLVGAYNSPLHF.

The chain links TRBV5-1 to TRBJ2-1, with D possibly called TRBD1 or TRBD2 (5 bases each). CDR3 length: 16 amino acids. V was cut by 0 bases and J by 9 bases, with 19 bases left in between. Germline CDR1 and CDR2: SGHRS and YFSETQ. This chain's CDR3 is CASSLESGRVSGEQFF. The CDR3 bases are TGCGCCAGCAGCTTGGAATCTGGCAGGGTGAGCGGTGAGCAGTTCTTC.

The genes are TRBV5-1 and TRBJ2-5; possibly TRBD2 for D (5 bases). CDR1 is SGHRS, CDR2 YFSETQ, per germline. V was clipped by 0 bases and J by 5 bases, with 17 bases between them. The CDR3 consists of 16 residues. Here the CDR3 reads CASSLGAAASLETQYF. The CDR3 DNA is TGCGCCAGCAGCTTGGGAGCGGCCGCGTCTCTGGAGACCCAGTACTTC.

The CDR3 bases are TGTGCCAGCAGTGACCGGAACACAGATACGCAGTATTTT. It codes for CASSDRNTDTQYF. This chain joins TRBV6-4 and TRBJ2-3; no definite D call. Germline assignment: CDR1 MRHNA and CDR2 SNTAGT. Between the trimmed V and J ends, which lost 2 bases and 2 bases, there was a span of 5 bases. This CDR3 spans 13 amino acids.